A selection of T cell receptor beta chains follows, all from one sample in a study of spatial heterogeneity in lung cancer. Via MiXCR, TCRdb re-called the 5' RACE reads, giving one row per CDR3 protein. The repertoire consists of approximately 9,400 distinct CDR3 sequences, with approximately 4.5% occurring once and the leading ten covering roughly 30%. The sequenced sample was PBMCs, obtained at surgery. The origin of the receptors is a male donor with early-stage non-small cell lung cancer. Both conserved end residues are part of each CDR3. A D gene is named only where the DNA matches it firmly. Only some rows state a clone size, as once, few, many or a class for expanded clones.

size	J	V	D	DNA	CDR3
medium-sized	TRBJ2-2	TRBV29-1	-	TGCAGCGTTGAGGGACCGAACACCGGGGAGCTGTTTTTT	CSVEGPNTGELFF
medium-sized	TRBJ2-5	TRBV11-2	-	TGTGCCAGCAGCTTAAGACGGGGCTGGGAGACCCAGTACTTC	CASSLRRGWETQYF
many	TRBJ2-5	TRBV6-2/TRBV6-3	-	TGTGCCAGCAGCCGCGACAACAACCAAGAGACCCAGTACTTC	CASSRDNNQETQYF
many	TRBJ2-3	TRBV5-5	TRBD2	TGTGCCAGCAGCTTGTGGGGTAGCGGGGGGGCCCTTAGCACAGATACGCAGTATTTT	CASSLWGSGGALSTDTQYF
many	TRBJ1-1	TRBV6-6	TRBD1	TGTGCCAGCAATCAATTTGGACAGGGAGTCACTGAAGCTTTCTTT	CASNQFGQGVTEAFF
-	TRBJ1-4	TRBV5-1	-	TGCGCCAGCAGCCGAAGGGGGGCGTCTGGAGAAAAACTGTTTTTT	CASSRRGASGEKLFF
medium-sized	TRBJ1-2	TRBV6-5	TRBD1	TGTGCCACCTTTAGCGGTAACAGGGGTACCTATGGCTACACCTTC	CATFSGNRGTYGYTF
medium-sized	TRBJ1-5	TRBV19	TRBD1	TGTGCCAGTAGTCCGGGACAGGGGAAAAGCAATCAGCCCCAGCATTTT	CASSPGQGKSNQPQHF
many	TRBJ1-2	TRBV9	-	TGTGCCAGCAGCGCTTCCCCGGTAGTTCCAGGAGTCGGTGGCTATGGCTACACCTTC	CASSASPVVPGVGGYGYTF
many	TRBJ2-3	TRBV5-1	-	TGCGCCAGCAGCTTGGACGCCACCTCTAGCACAGATACGCAGTATTTT	CASSLDATSSTDTQYF
few	TRBJ1-6	TRBV3-1	-	TGTGCCAGCAGCCATAAAGAACGATCCCTCCACTTT	CASSHKERSLHF
many	TRBJ2-5	TRBV3-1	-	TGTGCCAGCAGCCAGATGACAGCCCGGGAGACCCAGTACTTC	CASSQMTARETQYF
few	TRBJ2-7	TRBV6-5	-	TGTGCCAGCAGTCCGTCGGCGGCTCACGAGCAGTACTTC	CASSPSAAHEQYF
many	TRBJ2-1	TRBV11-2	TRBD2	TGTGCCAGCCCCACACCCTCCAGGGTAGCGGGGGCTCCGATATACAATGAGCAGTTCTTC	CASPTPSRVAGAPIYNEQFF
many	TRBJ1-1	TRBV29-1	-	TGCAGAGTGGGATACAGGGTTGAAGCTTTCTTT	CRVGYRVEAFF
many	TRBJ1-6	TRBV5-5	-	TGTGCCAGCAGCTCGATAGCGGGGACGGGGACTTATAATTCACCCCTCCACTTT	CASSSIAGTGTYNSPLHF